This TCR beta chain was identified during a study of PD-L1 blockade in urothelial cancer (dated by TCRdb to 2017 to 2019). For the wider study: Therapy was started around 2014 for all patients, and atezolizumab 1,200 mg was administered intravenously every 3 weeks. Twenty-five of 29 patients were identified as males with urothelial cancer of bladder origin, and a prior smoking history was reported by 18 of 29 patients. Patients had an ECOG performance status of 0 or 1 and had received between 0 and 3 prior chemotherapy regimens. Blood samples were analyzed at 3 weeks after treatment start (second dose) and at 6 weeks after treatment start. Blood samples gave a median of about 150,000 T cells and under 85,000 unique TCRs, with a median clonality of approximately 0.078. The study was an exploratory multi-omic analysis of somatic, immune and clinical correlates of response to PD-L1 blockade with atezolizumab in urothelial cancer. TCR sequencing covered pretreatment tumor samples and matched, serially collected peripheral blood taken before and after atezolizumab treatment. Durable clinical benefit meant progression-free survival longer than 6 months, and TCR features were also tested against progression-free and overall survival. Whole exome sequencing and RNA sequencing of pretreatment tumors were performed alongside TCR sequencing in the same patients. Durable clinical benefit was achieved by nine patients but not by the remaining 20. Over 28 patients had pretreatment blood TCR-seq, roughly 24 had at least one posttreatment blood collection, and roughly 24 had tumor TCR-seq. What the work shows at the level of the full study, not this receptor alone: Among patients with durable benefit, tumor-associated TCR clones showed greater expansion in peripheral blood 3 weeks after treatment started (n ≈ 21, p = 0.022). Because the sample size was small (n ≈ 31) and many exploratory analyses were performed, the results are intended to be hypothesis-generating. A pretreatment peripheral blood TCR clonality below the median was linked to improved progression-free and overall survival.

Synthetic TCR analog templates were spiked into each PCR so that absolute template abundance could be estimated from read counts. The immunoSEQ assay used bias-controlled V and J gene primers to amplify TCRbeta CDR3 regions from genomic DNA. Sequencing of rearranged TCRbeta segments was done at approximately 20X coverage. The published analysis was carried out like this. Clustering was used to correct sequencing errors, and CDR3s were annotated against IMGT so that V, D and J genes could be assigned. Downstream analyses used only productive TCRbeta rearrangements, leaving out any out-of-frame or stop-codon sequences. Clonality was computed as one minus Shannon entropy normalized by the log of the number of unique productive sequences. Fisher's exact test with Benjamini-Hochberg correction, at a threshold of adjusted p below 0.01, was used to find clones that differed between time points or between blood and tumor. Not all clones reach the TCRdb copy of this immuneACCESS table, which keeps in-frame sequences only. Checked studies attribute under half of the gap to unresolved V genes and leave the rest unexplained. V, J and clone size are taken as reported in that table, and D and trimming were inferred from the DNA itself. This sample comprises roughly 120,000 clones, less than 85% of them detected only once. Of the sample, 3.2% is held by the ten largest clones.

Taken with the paper, the label for time point translates to: pretreatment peripheral blood. A total of some 30 patients with locally advanced or metastatic urothelial carcinoma, treated at Memorial Sloan Kettering on a trial protocol, made up the cohort. Peripheral blood mononuclear cells were collected pretreatment and during treatment, with between 1 and 8 total time points obtained per patient. The Qiagen DNeasy Blood extraction kit was used to purify genomic DNA from total PBMCs and tumor samples. PBMCs were collected pretreatment and during treatment, and were isolated and stored as previously described. The germline V gene (reference sequence) yields SSHAT for CDR1 and FNYEAQ for CDR2. The CDR3 runs 16 residues from the cysteine to the phenylalanine. Only the CDR3 part of the read is kept: 48 bases, read in frame from the first base. Points on this clone: The target of this receptor is not known. Compared with germline, one end of the junction differs, possibly owing to a read error.

Here the sequenced sample was PBMCs, taken around atezolizumab (anti-PD-L1) treatment. The V and J segments used are TRBV7-7 and TRBJ2-5; TRBD1 lines up with 7 middle nucleotides. The sequence derives from a man aged 50-59 years with urothelial cancer. The CDR3 loop reads CASSQGARGWQETQYF. The DNA is TGTGCTAGCAGCCAGGGTGCCAGGGGGTGGCAAGAGACCCAGTACTTC. Beyond the CDR3, the reference TRBV7-7 and TRBJ2-5 genes provide the residues; the full variable domain reads: GAGVSQSPRYKVTKRGQDVTLRCDPISSHATLYWYQQALGQGPEFLTYFNYEAQPDKSGLPSDRFSAERPEGSISTLTIQRTEQRDSAMYRCASSQGARGWQETQYFGPGTRLLVL.